Listed below are T cell receptor beta chains from one sample, sequenced in a study of blood T cell repertoires in COVID-19. The data were produced by immunoSEQ multiplex PCR, yet TCRdb's version contains in-frame clones alone and is incomplete. The table lists more than 300,000 clones, under 90% of them singletons, with under 11% in the top ten. Sequencing input: PBMCs or T cells enriched from blood (not recorded which). All receptors derive from a young woman who had recovered from COVID-19. Each CDR3 is given with its conserved first and last residue. The order of the fields is clone size, J gene, D gene, V gene, CDR3 protein, CDR3 DNA. The D gene is left open where the match is weak. Rows may omit the clone size; those that give it use once, few, many or a size class.

size: .; J: TRBJ2-1; D: .; V: TRBV19; CDR3: CASSIDIRGLYNEQFF; DNA: TGTGCCAGTAGTATAGATATCAGGGGCCTATACAATGAGCAGTTCTTC
size: .; J: TRBJ1-3; D: .; V: TRBV6-5; CDR3: CASRGIQGSGNTIYF; DNA: TGTGCCAGCAGGGGGATACAGGGTTCTGGAAACACCATATATTTT
size: .; J: TRBJ2-3; D: .; V: TRBV5-8; CDR3: CASSFLGSTDTQYF; DNA: TGTGCCAGCAGCTTTCTCGGGAGCACAGATACGCAGTATTTT
size: .; J: TRBJ1-6; D: .; V: TRBV28; CDR3: CASSHGQTSGSYNSPLHF; DNA: TGTGCCAGCAGTCACGGACAGACCTCGGGGTCTTATAATTCACCCCTCCACTTT
size: .; J: TRBJ2-2; D: TRBD1; V: TRBV13; CDR3: CASSRGQARTGELFF; DNA: TGTGCCAGCAGCCGGGGACAGGCGCGGACCGGGGAGCTGTTTTTT
size: .; J: TRBJ1-2; D: TRBD1; V: TRBV6-1; CDR3: CASSEALGQGLRYTF; DNA: TGTGCCAGCAGTGAAGCGTTGGGACAGGGTTTGCGCTACACCTTC
size: once; J: TRBJ2-7; D: TRBD1; V: TRBV28; CDR3: CASSPPGQSFSYEQYF; DNA: TGTGCCAGCAGCCCCCCGGGACAGAGCTTCTCCTACGAGCAGTACTTC
size: .; J: TRBJ2-7; D: TRBD2; V: TRBV24-1; CDR3: CATSEFGPLAGGSEQYF; DNA: TGTGCCACCAGTGAATTCGGACCTCTAGCGGGAGGCAGCGAGCAGTACTTC
size: .; J: TRBJ1-5; D: .; V: TRBV24-1; CDR3: CATIPTRYSNQPQHF; DNA: TGTGCCACCATCCCTACCCGCTATAGCAATCAGCCCCAGCATTTT
size: .; J: TRBJ2-5; D: TRBD2; V: TRBV5-1; CDR3: CASSGLAGEETQYF; DNA: TGCGCCAGCAGCGGACTAGCGGGGGAAGAGACCCAGTACTTC
size: .; J: TRBJ1-4; D: .; V: TRBV6-1; CDR3: CASSEYSSRGNEKLFF; DNA: TGTGCCAGCAGTGAATATTCGAGCAGGGGAAATGAAAAACTGTTTTTT
size: .; J: TRBJ2-7; D: .; V: TRBV4-1; CDR3: CASSQFMVELGEQYF; DNA: TGCGCCAGCAGCCAATTTATGGTCGAACTAGGGGAGCAGTACTTC
size: .; J: TRBJ2-2; D: TRBD1; V: TRBV24-1; CDR3: CATSPPRGTGGTGELFF; DNA: TGTGCCACCAGCCCCCCCAGGGGAACAGGGGGAACCGGGGAGCTGTTTTTT
size: few; J: TRBJ2-7; D: TRBD1; V: TRBV14; CDR3: CASSLPGTGSYEQYF; DNA: TGTGCCAGCAGCTTGCCCGGGACAGGCTCCTACGAGCAGTACTTC
size: .; J: TRBJ1-2; D: .; V: TRBV7-2; CDR3: CASSFTSNSNGYTF; DNA: TGTGCCAGCAGCTTCACGTCTAATAGCAATGGCTACACCTTC
size: once; J: TRBJ1-2; D: TRBD1; V: TRBV28; CDR3: CASSSGARGQDGYTF; DNA: TGTGCCAGCAGCTCGGGGGCCAGGGGGCAGGATGGCTACACCTTC
size: .; J: TRBJ2-2; D: TRBD2; V: TRBV7-2; CDR3: CASSLAPGLLTGELFF; DNA: TGTGCCAGCAGCTTAGCCCCGGGACTATTGACCGGGGAGCTGTTTTTT
size: .; J: TRBJ2-1; D: .; V: TRBV21-1; CDR3: CASISVAGGNYNEQFF; DNA: .
size: .; J: TRBJ2-1; D: .; V: TRBV12-3/TRBV12-4; CDR3: CASFRDTHNEQFF; DNA: TGTGCCAGCTTCCGGGACACACACAATGAGCAGTTCTTC
size: .; J: TRBJ1-2; D: TRBD1; V: TRBV23-1; CDR3: CASSQSIPGGRHGYTF; DNA: TGCGCCAGCAGTCAATCGATACCAGGGGGTAGGCATGGCTACACCTTC
size: .; J: TRBJ2-5; D: .; V: TRBV29-1; CDR3: CSVESSAETQYF; DNA: TGCAGCGTTGAGAGTAGTGCTGAGACCCAGTACTTC
size: .; J: TRBJ2-7; D: TRBD1; V: TRBV30; CDR3: CAWSYMTWDSEQYF; DNA: TGTGCCTGGAGTTATATGACCTGGGACAGCGAGCAGTACTTC
size: .; J: TRBJ2-5; D: .; V: TRBV11-2; CDR3: CASSRGLQETQYF; DNA: TGTGCCAGCAGCCGAGGACTCCAAGAGACCCAGTACTTC
size: .; J: TRBJ1-2; D: TRBD1; V: TRBV19; CDR3: CASSIRDSNYGYTF; DNA: TGTGCCAGTAGTATCCGGGACAGTAACTATGGCTACACCTTC
size: .; J: TRBJ1-4; D: .; V: TRBV19; CDR3: CASTGANEKLFF; DNA: TGTGCCAGTACAGGCGCTAATGAAAAACTGTTTTTT
size: few; J: TRBJ1-1; D: .; V: TRBV30; CDR3: CAWEGAGVEGHTEAFF; DNA: TGTGCCTGGGAGGGCGCCGGGGTGGAAGGGCACACTGAAGCTTTCTTT
size: .; J: TRBJ1-6; D: .; V: TRBV2; CDR3: CASSVGPGDSPLHF; DNA: TGTGCCAGCAGTGTCGGCCCCGGAGATTCACCCCTCCACTTT
size: few; J: TRBJ2-3; D: .; V: TRBV3-1/TRBV3-2; CDR3: CASSLSSNTQYF; DNA: TGTGCCAGCAGCCTTAGCTCCAATACGCAGTATTTT
size: .; J: TRBJ1-2; D: TRBD1; V: TRBV18; CDR3: CASSPPSGTGLGYTF; DNA: TGTGCCAGCTCACCACCTTCTGGGACAGGGCTTGGCTACACCTTC
size: .; J: TRBJ2-6; D: TRBD2; V: TRBV18; CDR3: CASSPTLGGSTANVLTF; DNA: TGTGCCAGCTCACCAACTTTGGGAGGGTCTACTGCCAACGTCCTGACTTTC
size: once; J: TRBJ2-1; D: TRBD1; V: TRBV9; CDR3: CASQGSGTGALAPYNEQFF; DNA: TGTGCCAGCCAAGGGTCCGGGACAGGGGCCCTAGCACCCTACAATGAGCAGTTCTTC
size: .; J: TRBJ2-5; D: .; V: TRBV7-9; CDR3: CASSGAAQETQYF; DNA: TGTGCCAGCAGTGGCGCGGCTCAAGAGACCCAGTACTTC
size: once; J: TRBJ1-2; D: TRBD1; V: TRBV2; CDR3: CASSADRGHYGYTF; DNA: TGTGCCAGCAGTGCGGACAGGGGACACTATGGCTACACCTTC
size: .; J: TRBJ2-1; D: TRBD2; V: TRBV14; CDR3: CASSLPGLQGNEQFF; DNA: TGTGCCAGCAGCCTACCGGGACTACAAGGAAATGAGCAGTTCTTC
size: .; J: TRBJ2-5; D: .; V: TRBV19; CDR3: CASSIFRQETQYF; DNA: TGTGCCAGTAGTATCTTTAGACAAGAGACCCAGTACTTC
size: .; J: TRBJ2-3; D: .; V: TRBV24-1; CDR3: CATSEEFLGDTQYF; DNA: TGTGCCACCAGTGAGGAGTTCTTGGGAGATACGCAGTATTTT
size: .; J: TRBJ1-5; D: TRBD1; V: TRBV18; CDR3: CASSPGTGGVQPQHF; DNA: TGTGCCAGCTCCCCCGGGACAGGGGGCGTTCAGCCCCAGCATTTT
size: .; J: TRBJ1-1; D: TRBD1; V: TRBV7-3; CDR3: CASSLDREYTEAFF; DNA: TGTGCCAGCAGCCTCGACAGGGAGTACACTGAAGCTTTCTTT
size: .; J: TRBJ1-1; D: .; V: TRBV18; CDR3: CASSPRFEGGTEAFF; DNA: TGTGCCAGCTCACCACGTTTCGAGGGCGGAACTGAAGCTTTCTTT
size: .; J: TRBJ2-2; D: TRBD2; V: TRBV7-3; CDR3: CASSLLPSGSNTGELFF; DNA: TGTGCCAGCAGCTTACTGCCTAGCGGGAGTAACACCGGGGAGCTGTTTTTT
size: .; J: TRBJ1-2; D: .; V: TRBV5-4; CDR3: CASSLSSFYGYTF; DNA: TGTGCCAGCAGCTTGTCCTCCTTCTATGGCTACACCTTC
size: .; J: TRBJ1-2; D: .; V: TRBV6-1; CDR3: CASSEAWGSTANYGYTF; DNA: TGTGCCAGCAGTGAAGCGTGGGGCTCCACTGCTAACTATGGCTACACCTTC
size: .; J: TRBJ1-1; D: TRBD1; V: TRBV6-4; CDR3: CASSETGGGYTEAFF; DNA: TGTGCCAGCAGTGAAACAGGGGGCGGGTACACTGAAGCTTTCTTT
size: .; J: TRBJ1-1; D: .; V: TRBV3-1/TRBV3-2; CDR3: CASSQAGGTKDTEAFF; DNA: TGTGCCAGCAGCCAAGCCGGGGGTACTAAGGACACTGAAGCTTTCTTT
size: .; J: TRBJ1-3; D: .; V: TRBV28; CDR3: CASSSGQLLTIYF; DNA: TGTGCCAGCAGTTCCGGACAGTTGCTTACCATATATTTT
size: .; J: TRBJ1-2; D: TRBD1; V: TRBV19; CDR3: CASSYKGQSYGYTF; DNA: TGTGCCAGTAGTTATAAGGGACAGAGCTATGGCTACACCTTC
size: once; J: TRBJ1-1; D: .; V: TRBV12-3/TRBV12-4; CDR3: CASSWLTDEAFF; DNA: TGTGCCAGCAGTTGGTTAACAGATGAAGCTTTCTTT
size: .; J: TRBJ2-7; D: TRBD2; V: TRBV19; CDR3: CASSIAAGDEQYF; DNA: TGTGCCAGTAGTATCGCGGCGGGGGACGAGCAGTACTTC
size: .; J: TRBJ1-2; D: TRBD1; V: TRBV19; CDR3: CASSIDRDYGYTF; DNA: TGTGCCAGTAGTATTGACAGGGACTATGGCTACACCTTC
size: .; J: TRBJ1-3; D: .; V: TRBV28; CDR3: CASTPVDTFSGNTIYF; DNA: TGTGCCAGCACCCCGGTAGACACCTTCTCTGGAAACACCATATATTTT
size: .; J: TRBJ2-2; D: .; V: TRBV5-1; CDR3: CASSPGQNTGELFF; DNA: TGCGCCAGCAGCCCGGGACAGAACACCGGGGAGCTGTTTTTT
size: .; J: TRBJ1-2; D: TRBD1; V: TRBV19; CDR3: CASSIGDSIYLSYTF; DNA: TGTGCCAGTAGTATAGGGGACAGCATTTATCTGAGCTACACCTTC
size: once; J: TRBJ2-1; D: TRBD1; V: TRBV5-1; CDR3: CASSLARGSDNEQFF; DNA: TGCGCCAGCAGCTTGGCCAGGGGGAGCGACAATGAGCAGTTCTTC
size: .; J: TRBJ1-1; D: TRBD1; V: TRBV18; CDR3: CASSPLTGGNTEAFF; DNA: TGTGCCAGCTCACCGCTAACAGGGGGGAACACTGAAGCTTTCTTT